These 16 T cell receptor beta chains originate from one sample sequenced in a study of OX40 agonist ivuxolimab in advanced cancers. TCRdb keeps only in-frame clones here, not all; method: immunoSEQ multiplex PCR. The sample has about 99,000 clones, 90% to 95% seen once. Sequences were derived from CD4+ or CD8+ T cells sorted from blood, sampled in a trial of the OX40 agonist ivuxolimab. Receptors originate from an adult with an advanced solid tumor such as melanoma, head and neck, liver or kidney cancer.

V is TRBV6-6 and J is TRBJ1-2, with TRBD1 identical over 7 bases. Germline CDR1 is MNHNY and CDR2 is SVGAGI (reference sequence). The CDR3 sequence is 15 residues long. With V trimmed by 5 bases and J by 0 bases, 6 bases remained unmatched. DNA for the CDR3: TGTGCCAGCAGTCCCCGGGACAGAGCTAACTATGGCTACACCTTC. Its translation is CASSPRDRANYGYTF.

The rearrangement joins TRBV28 to TRBJ1-5; 7 nucleotides align to TRBD1. The germline gives CDR1 MDHEN, CDR2 SYDVKM. The V gene end was trimmed by 5 bases and the J gene end by 2 bases; junction bases not matched to a gene: 6. This CDR3 is built from 15 residues. This chain's CDR3 is CASSKHTGGNQPQHF. The CDR3 bases are TGTGCCAGCAGTAAACATACAGGGGGCAATCAGCCCCAGCATTTT.

V usage is TRBV7-9 and J usage is TRBJ2-5; 7 bases fit TRBD1. The CDR3 is 15 residues long. Germline CDR1 is SEHNR and CDR2 is FQNEAQ (reference sequence). The ends lost 5 bases at V and 5 bases at J; junction bases unmatched: 11. CDR3 region: CASSLPTGRSETQYF. Written as DNA, the CDR3 is TGTGCCAGCAGCCTCCCGACAGGGAGATCGGAGACCCAGTACTTC.

The chain is built from TRBV9 and TRBJ1-1, with D possibly TRBD1 on 5 matching bases. CDR1 and CDR2 (germline): SGDLS, YYNGEE. The CDR3 has 15 amino acids. Trimming removed 0 bases at V and 5 bases at J, with 14 bases between. CDR3: CASSVGDPELTEAFF. As DNA, the CDR3 is TGTGCCAGCAGCGTAGGGGACCCGGAATTGACTGAAGCTTTCTTT.

This chain uses TRBV6-5 with TRBJ2-7; TRBD1 matches 7 bases. V shed 6 bases and J 4 bases; nucleotides not matched to a gene: 6. The CDR3 extends over 13 amino acids. Germline CDR1 reads MNHEY; CDR2 reads SVGAGI. This chain's CDR3 is CASRGQFQYEQYF. The CDR3 DNA reads TGTGCCAGCAGGGGACAGTTCCAGTACGAGCAGTACTTC.

The rearrangement links TRBV10-3 to TRBJ1-5; 8 nucleotides match TRBD1. V was clipped by 5 bases and J by 4 bases; unmatched bases: 4. CDR3 length equals 14 residues. The germline V gene encodes CDR1 ENHRY and CDR2 SYGVKD. The CDR3 nucleotides read TGTGCCATCAGTACAGGGGGGGGGAATCAGCCCCAGCATTTT. Translated: CAISTGGGNQPQHF.

This chain connects TRBV15 to TRBJ1-2; TRBD1 might be the D (6 bases). Germline values: CDR1 LNHNV, CDR2 YYDKDF (reference sequence). Between the trimmed V and J ends, which lost 0 bases and 6 bases, there was a span of 11 bases. The CDR3 runs 14 residues. The CDR3 nucleotides read TGTGCCACCAGCAGAGATCCAGGGGCGGATGGCTACACCTTC. The encoded protein is CATSRDPGADGYTF. The full variable domain, in which reference TRBV15 and TRBJ1-2 provide the parts outside the CDR3, is DAMVIQNPRYQVTQFGKPVTLSCSQTLNHNVMYWYQQKSSQAPKLLFHYYDKDFNNEADTPDNFQSRRPNTSFCFLDIRSPGLGDTAMYLCATSRDPGADGYTFGSGTRLTVV.

The chain links TRBV5-4 to TRBJ2-7; TRBD2 aligns across 10 bases. The CDR3 is 15 amino acids. CDR1 SGHNT and CDR2 YYREEE come from the germline V gene (reference sequence). V lost 1 base to trimming and J lost 5 bases; unmatched junction nucleotides: 6. CDR3 amino acids: CASSLKAGGWDEQYF. CDR3 DNA sequence: TGTGCCAGCAGCTTGAAAGCGGGAGGGTGGGACGAGCAGTACTTC.

DNA of the CDR3: TGTGCCAGCAGCAAACAGGGATATGAGCAGTTCTTC. It is translated as CASSKQGYEQFF. J is TRBJ2-1 and V is TRBV28; D is perhaps TRBD1 (6 bases). This CDR3 is built from 12 residues. V lost 6 bases to trimming and J lost 8 bases, with 11 bases between them. Germline loops: CDR1 MDHEN, CDR2 SYDVKM.

This clone was picked up one time. The CDR3 nucleotides are TGTGCCAGCAGCTTGGACAGGTGGCCCTACGAGCAGTACTTC. Translated: CASSLDRWPYEQYF. The rearrangement uses TRBV7-9 and TRBJ2-7; 7 nucleotides line up with TRBD1. Looked up from germline, CDR1 is SEHNR and CDR2 is FQNEAQ (reference sequence). V lost 3 bases to trimming and J lost 2 bases; unmatched junction nucleotides: 4. The CDR3 is made up of 14 amino acids.

The chain uses TRBV7-9 and TRBJ2-5, with TRBD1 matching 11 bases. Germline assignment: CDR1 SEHNR and CDR2 FQNEAQ (reference sequence). J gave up 5 bases and V 4 bases, and 6 bases lay outside the gene matches. The CDR3 runs to 15 residues. As DNA, the CDR3 is TGTGCCAGCAGCTGGGGACAGGGGGTTAAGGAGACCCAGTACTTC. Encoded protein: CASSWGQGVKETQYF.

V is TRBV11-2 and J is TRBJ2-7; D is possibly TRBD2 (5 bases). Germline CDR1 reads SGHAT; CDR2 reads FQNNGV. Trimming left V 3 bases short and J 12 bases short, with 21 bases between. The CDR3 covers 14 residues. CDR3 protein: CASSLVTGSGRLYF. The CDR3 region has the DNA TGTGCCAGCAGCTTGGTAACGGGGTCCGGGCGTCTGTACTTC.

The V gene is TRBV11-3, the J gene TRBJ2-7; no definite D call. V lost 4 bases, J lost 2 bases, and 18 bases lay in between. This CDR3 has 16 residues. The V gene's germline CDR1 is SGHNT and CDR2 YENEEA. The CDR3 reads CASSYGPWSFAYEQYF. CDR3 DNA sequence: TGTGCCAGCAGCTACGGCCCATGGAGTTTTGCCTACGAGCAGTACTTC.

As to this clone: The junction departs from germline at one end; a sequencing error may be responsible. The chain links TRBV18 to TRBJ2-7; 8 bases match TRBD2. This CDR3 has 14 residues. The germline V gene has CDR1 KGHSH and CDR2 LQKENI. The CDR3 nucleotides are TGTGCCAGCTCACCAAGGACTAGCTCCCACGAGCAGTACTTC. Translation: CASSPRTSSHEQYF.

This rearrangement joins TRBV9 to TRBJ2-1; D possibly corresponds to TRBD2 (6 bases). Per germline, CDR1 SGDLS and CDR2 YYNGEE. Trimming cost V 4 bases and J 0 bases, with 11 bases left between them. This CDR3 region has 15 residues. CDR3 loop: CASSTSSGSYNEQFF. The CDR3 region has the DNA TGTGCCAGCAGCACTAGCTCTGGCTCCTACAATGAGCAGTTCTTC.

The rearrangement uses TRBV25-1 and TRBJ2-1; tentatively, D is TRBD1 (6 bases). V was pared by 2 bases and J by 6 bases, with 11 bases between. The CDR3 contains 14 residues. Germline V gene lookup returns CDR1 MGHDK and CDR2 SYGVNS. CDR3 region: CASSENRDFNEQFF. The CDR3 DNA reads TGTGCCAGCAGTGAAAACAGGGATTTCAATGAGCAGTTCTTC.